These 32 T cell receptor beta chains originate from one sample sequenced in a study of T-cell reconstitution after alpha-beta-depleted transplantation in children listed by TCRdb under 2016. The protocol used for the library was PCR. The sequencer was an Illumina HiSeq 2500. TCR library preparation used molecular barcoding, with unique molecular identifiers applied to normalize quantification of the TCRbeta repertoire. The public sequencing data were trimmed at Q25 with fastp and processed into clonotypes with MiXCR by TCRdb, which kept only in-frame beta chains. One record per CDR3 amino acid sequence lists the most common genes and DNA. Across this sample there are some 600,000 distinct CDR3 sequences, with over 10% seen only once. 2.2% of the sample goes to the ten largest clones. According to the study, the label for this sample's treatment or condition signals: allogeneic hematopoietic cell transplantation with graft depleted of TCRalphabeta T cells and CD19 B cells.

Source: PBMCs, mostly from graft donor cells, taken 360 days after TCRalphabeta/CD19-depleted stem cell transplant. These receptors all stem from a male patient aged 10-17 years who had a stem cell transplant for acute myeloid leukemia, so the T cells may come from the graft donor.

The gene calls are TRBV5-6 and TRBJ2-7; tentatively, D is TRBD1 (6 bases). Germline-derived CDR1 and CDR2 are SGHDT and YYEEEE. The V and J ends lost 0 bases and 3 bases respectively, with 22 bases between them. The CDR3 extends over 18 amino acids. The CDR3: CASSLDWFPGQDIYEQYF. DNA of the CDR3: TGTGCCAGCAGCTTGGACTGGTTCCCGGGACAAGACATCTACGAGCAGTACTTC.

This sequence joins TRBV4-2 and TRBJ2-7; D remains ambiguous. V lost 4 bases and J lost 3, with 19 bases in between. CDR1 and CDR2 (germline): LGHNA, YNFKEQ. The CDR3 spans 16 residues. The CDR3 reads CASSLARTSGIYEQYF. The CDR3 bases are TGTGCCAGCAGCCTTGCGCGGACGAGTGGAATCTACGAGCAGTACTTC.

The CDR3 DNA follows: TGTGCCAGCAGTTTAGCAGTAGCGCTATACAATGAGCAGTTCTTC. It translates to CASSLAVALYNEQFF. This chain joins TRBV28 and TRBJ2-1; tentatively, D is TRBD2 (5 bases). V was trimmed by 2 bases and J by 4 bases, leaving 12 bases between them. This CDR3 comprises 15 residues. The V gene's germline CDR1 is MDHEN and CDR2 SYDVKM.

The sample holds many counts of this clonotype. CDR3 sequence (DNA): TGTGCCAGCACTCCGGTGGCGGTTGGCGCAGATACGCAGTATTTT. This sequence encodes CASTPVAVGADTQYF. The V and J genes are TRBV27 and TRBJ2-3; no clear D. Deletions cut 7 bases from V and 4 bases from J, with 18 bases between. Germline lookup yields CDR1 MNHEY and CDR2 SMNVEV (reference sequence). The CDR3 is 15 amino acids.

This clonotype has only a few counts. This chain uses TRBV20-1 with TRBJ2-1; 12 positions agree with TRBD2. Germline V gene sequence: CDR1 DFQATT, CDR2 SNEGSKA (reference sequence). V was clipped by 0 bases and J by 2 bases; unmatched bases: 8. This CDR3 spans 18 amino acids. CDR3 sequence (DNA): TGCAGTGCTAGAGATTTTGGACTAGCGGGACTCACCTACAATGAGCAGTTCTTC. Amino acid sequence: CSARDFGLAGLTYNEQFF.

The chain couples TRBV7-9 to TRBJ2-1; 12 bases match TRBD2. This CDR3 contains 17 residues. Per germline, CDR1 SEHNR and CDR2 FQNEAQ (reference sequence). J lost 3 bases, V lost 5 bases, and 8 bases had no gene match. In nucleotides, the CDR3 is TGTGCCAGCAGCCACCCGGGACTAGCGGGCATCTACAATGAGCAGTTCTTC. Its protein product is CASSHPGLAGIYNEQFF.

This clonotype showed up many times. This chain joins TRBV2 and TRBJ2-7; TRBD1 matches at 10 bases. Germline V gives CDR1 SNHLY, CDR2 FYNNEI. Germline trimming cut 7 bases from V and 2 bases from J; bases unmatched to any gene: 5. CDR3 length: 14 residues. CDR3 amino acids: CASNTGTGAYEQYF. In DNA form, the CDR3 reads TGTGCCAGCAATACCGGGACAGGGGCCTACGAGCAGTACTTC.

This clonotype has ten or more counts. The chain links TRBV7-2 to TRBJ2-3; no reliable D call. The CDR3 loop spans 16 amino acids. V gave up 4 bases and J gave up 6 bases, with 20 bases separating them. CDR1 is SGHTA, CDR2 FQGNSA, per germline. CDR3 sequence: CASSSLRSLRLDTQYF. CDR3 bases: TGTGCCAGCAGCTCACTTCGATCGTTGAGGTTGGATACGCAGTATTTT.

This clonotype was observed a handful of times. This chain connects TRBV30 to TRBJ1-6, with a possible D match to TRBD1 (5 bases). The V gene's germline CDR1 is GTSNPN and CDR2 SVGIG (reference sequence). This CDR3 region has 17 residues. V dropped 2 bases and J dropped 0 bases, with 14 bases sitting between them. As DNA, the CDR3 is TGTGCCTGGAGTAAGGGCAGGGCGAACTCCTATAATTCACCCCTCCACTTT. This codes for CAWSKGRANSYNSPLHF.

The chain employs TRBV3-1 and TRBJ2-1, with a weak D call TRBD2 (5 bases). V was cut by 2 bases and J by 8 bases, with 13 bases left in between. CDR3 length: 14 amino acids. Germline V gene lookup returns CDR1 LGHDT and CDR2 YNNKEL (reference sequence). In nucleotides, the CDR3 is TGTGCCAGCAGCCAATACGGGAAGGGCGATGAGCAGTTCTTC. It specifies CASSQYGKGDEQFF.

The chain has TRBV20-1 and TRBJ2-7; D is ambiguous. The CDR3 contains 13 residues. The germline V gene encodes CDR1 DFQATT and CDR2 SNEGSKA (reference sequence). The V end lost 6 bases, the J end lost 2 bases, and 14 bases lay between the germline ends. CDR3 in amino acids: CSAVPPGTYEQYF. The CDR3 DNA follows: TGCAGTGCCGTCCCTCCCGGAACCTACGAGCAGTACTTC.

This clonotype was picked up a small number of times. The chain combines TRBV29-1 with TRBJ2-5, with 7 nucleotides matching TRBD2. The germline V gene has CDR1 SQVTM and CDR2 ANQGSEA. The V segment lost 4 bases and the J segment 4 bases; nucleotides outside the gene matches: 6. This CDR3 is 13 amino acids long. DNA of the CDR3: TGCAGCGTTGCTGGACTAGACGGAGAGACCCAGTACTTC. Encoded protein: CSVAGLDGETQYF.

This clonotype was observed a few times. The rearrangement joins TRBV20-1 to TRBJ2-1; 9 positions agree with TRBD2. With 1 base clipped from V and 12 bases from J, the junction kept 13 bases outside the gene matches. The CDR3 consists of 15 residues. Germline loops: CDR1 DFQATT, CDR2 SNEGSKA (reference sequence). Written as DNA, the CDR3 is TGCAGTGCTAGAGTGGTGCTAGCGGGAATATTAGGGCAGTTCTTC. Its protein is CSARVVLAGILGQFF.

This clonotype has only a few counts. CDR3: CASTRGLAGEARGNEQFF. For the CDR3, the DNA is TGTGCCAGCACCCGGGGACTAGCGGGTGAGGCCCGGGGGAATGAGCAGTTCTTC. V is TRBV6-2 or TRBV6-3 and J is TRBJ2-1; 12 bases agree with TRBD2. CDR3 length: 18 amino acids. J gave up 7 bases and V 7 bases, and 17 bases lay outside the gene matches. Per germline, CDR1 MNHEY and CDR2 SVGEGT.

This clonotype was recorded many times. CDR3 residues: CASSRRDFGGDTQYF. The DNA for the CDR3 is TGTGCCAGCAGTCGCCGGGACTTCGGGGGAGATACGCAGTATTTT. The V gene is TRBV28, the J gene TRBJ2-3; maybe TRBD2 (6 bases). Germline CDR1 MDHEN, CDR2 SYDVKM. The CDR3 loop spans 15 amino acids. The ends were cut back, 5 bases at V and 5 bases at J, with 17 bases in the middle.

The chain couples TRBV10-3 to TRBJ2-5; a weak D match, TRBD2 (5 bases). Germline V CDR1 and CDR2: ENHRY, SYGVKD. V lost 2 bases, J lost 0 bases, and 16 bases lay in between. The CDR3 is 17 residues long. The chain's CDR3 is CAISEMDSPRYQETQYF. Written as DNA, the CDR3 is TGTGCCATCAGTGAGATGGACTCCCCCCGGTACCAAGAGACCCAGTACTTC.

This clonotype was observed a few times. The chain combines TRBV4-3 with TRBJ1-3, with no clear D. Trimming pared 0 bases from V and 1 base from J, leaving 7 bases between. Germline assignment: CDR1 LGHNA and CDR2 YSLEER. The CDR3 runs 15 residues. The CDR3 region is CASSQDSGSGNTIYF. The CDR3 region has the DNA TGCGCCAGCAGCCAAGATTCCGGGTCTGGAAACACCATATATTTT.

This clonotype came up many times. The CDR3 sequence: CASSPTWTGGNQPQHF. CDR3 in DNA: TGCGCCAGCAGCCCCACCTGGACAGGGGGCAATCAGCCCCAGCATTTT. The rearrangement links TRBV4-3 to TRBJ1-5; 9 nucleotides agree with TRBD1. Germline V gene sequence: CDR1 LGHNA, CDR2 YSLEER. CDR3 size: 16 residues. Trimming took 4 bases from V and 2 from J; bases not matched to a gene: 6.

This clonotype occurred a few times. This chain connects TRBV19 to TRBJ2-2; 8 bases line up with TRBD1. Trimming took 5 bases from V and 0 from J; bases not matched to a gene: 11. The CDR3 contains 18 residues. Per germline, CDR1 LNHDA and CDR2 SQIVND (reference sequence). CDR3 nucleotides: TGTGCCAGTAGTCACCAGGGCCAGGGGGCGCCGAACACCGGGGAGCTGTTTTTT. Protein product: CASSHQGQGAPNTGELFF.

This clonotype was picked up a small number of times. CDR3 loop: CASSLWEDRWGGELFF. CDR3 nucleotide sequence: TGTGCCAGCAGTTTATGGGAAGACAGATGGGGCGGGGAGCTGTTTTTT. This chain links TRBV12-3 or TRBV12-4 with TRBJ2-2; tentative D call: TRBD1 (5 bases). V was clipped by 2 bases and J by 7 bases, with 17 bases between them. The CDR3 covers 16 residues.

In this sample, this clonotype turned up many times. The rearrangement links TRBV28 to TRBJ2-4; no definite D call. In germline, CDR1 is MDHEN, CDR2 SYDVKM. The CDR3 contains 13 residues. V lost 1 base and J lost 8, with 9 bases in between. This chain's CDR3 is CASSLYAPDIQYF. The CDR3 nucleotides are TGTGCCAGCAGTTTATATGCCCCAGACATTCAGTACTTC.

This clonotype has ten or more counts. The chain carries TRBV29-1 and TRBJ2-3, with unresolved D. The length of the CDR3 is 14 residues. CDR1 is SQVTM and CDR2 is ANQGSEA in the germline V gene. V dropped 5 bases and J dropped 0 bases, with 12 bases sitting between them. The DNA of the CDR3 is TGCAGCGTTCCAGGAGTCCCTAGCACAGATACGCAGTATTTT. This encodes CSVPGVPSTDTQYF.

The rearrangement links TRBV20-1 to TRBJ2-1; 8 positions agree with TRBD2. This CDR3 region has 17 residues. V trimming: 1 base; J trimming: 7 bases; junction bases outside the gene matches: 15. Germline V lookup: CDR1 DFQATT, CDR2 SNEGSKA (reference sequence). As DNA, the CDR3 is TGCAGTGCTAGAGTTGGGTATGGCGGGGGCGGGGGGAATGAGCAGTTCTTC. Translation: CSARVGYGGGGGNEQFF.

The chain combines TRBV20-1 with TRBJ2-5, with D unresolved. The V gene's germline CDR1 is DFQATT and CDR2 SNEGSKA (reference sequence). The CDR3 is made up of 13 amino acids. Trimming cost V 5 bases and J 3 bases, with 13 bases left between them. Here the CDR3 reads CSAPSDREETQYF. The CDR3 DNA sequence: TGCAGTGCTCCCTCCGACCGAGAAGAGACCCAGTACTTC.

The chain employs TRBV12-3 or TRBV12-4 and TRBJ2-7; D perhaps matches TRBD1 (6 bases). The V end lost 4 bases, the J end lost 3 bases, and 19 bases lay between the germline ends. The CDR3 has 16 residues. CDR3 in amino acids: CASSSRGWDTNYEQYF. CDR3 DNA: TGTGCCAGCAGTTCCCGTGGATGGGACACGAACTACGAGCAGTACTTC.

The sample holds a few counts of this clonotype. The gene calls are TRBV20-1 and TRBJ2-1; D possibly uses TRBD1 or TRBD2 (5 bases each). V gave up 6 bases and J gave up 3 bases, with 15 bases separating them. Germline-derived CDR1 and CDR2 are DFQATT and SNEGSKA (reference sequence). The length of the CDR3 is 14 residues. DNA for the CDR3: TGCAGTGCCTCCGGGACCCAGCTCTACAATGAGCAGTTCTTC. It translates to CSASGTQLYNEQFF.

The chain is built from TRBV11-2 and TRBJ2-2; 9 bases agree with TRBD2. V was clipped by 5 bases and J by 9 bases; unmatched bases: 10. The germline V gene encodes CDR1 SGHAT and CDR2 FQNNGV. The CDR3 runs 15 residues. The CDR3 spells CASSLSSGMAWELFF. The CDR3 DNA reads as TGTGCCAGCAGCCTCTCTAGCGGGATGGCCTGGGAGCTGTTTTTT.

The V and J genes are TRBV21-1 and TRBJ2-2; the D segment call TRBD1 is taken from the table without a DNA check. TRBV21-1 is a recognized pseudogene. The CDR3 has 18 residues. The DNA for the CDR3 is TGTGCCAGCAGCAAAGCCGGGGACAGGGAAGAAAACACCGGGGAGCTGTTTTTT. Residues: CASSKAGDREENTGELFF.

The table lists this clonotype with many counts. This chain connects TRBV27 to TRBJ1-6, with 7 bases identical to TRBD1. The CDR3 covers 15 residues. The germline CDR1 and CDR2 sequences are MNHEY and SMNVEV (reference sequence). After removal of 4 bases from V and 4 bases from J, the junction contained 4 bases not matched to a gene. The CDR3 protein is CASSSATGYNSPLHF. The CDR3 DNA sequence: TGTGCCAGCAGTTCAGCGACAGGGTATAATTCACCCCTCCACTTT.

CDR3 sequence: CASSREGLPIPGELFF. The CDR3 coding sequence is TGTGCCAGCAGCCGGGAGGGACTACCTATACCCGGGGAGCTGTTTTTT. The V gene is TRBV28, the J gene TRBJ2-2; 8 bases match TRBD2. The junction had 12 bases not matched to a gene; V was cut back by 6 bases and J by 6 bases. Germline V CDR1 and CDR2: MDHEN, SYDVKM. The CDR3 covers 16 residues.

This clonotype was observed a few times. The V call is TRBV27, the J call TRBJ2-1; maybe TRBD2 (5 bases). CDR3 length: 16 residues. Germline V gene data show CDR1 as MNHEY and CDR2 as SMNVEV (reference sequence). Between the trimmed V and J ends, which lost 0 bases and 4 bases, there was a span of 13 bases. DNA of the CDR3: TGTGCCAGCAGTTTATCATCCGGGCCGGGATACAATGAGCAGTTCTTC. Translating it yields CASSLSSGPGYNEQFF.

V usage is TRBV28 and J usage is TRBJ2-5; 7 bases fit TRBD1. CDR1 and CDR2 from the germline V gene are MDHEN and SYDVKM. This CDR3 contains 16 residues. The V segment lost 7 bases and the J segment 4 bases; nucleotides outside the gene matches: 15. The DNA for the CDR3 is TGTGCCAGCACCCCAGGGGGTGGTAGCAGCCGAGAGACCCAGTACTTC. Its protein is CASTPGGGSSRETQYF. The whole variable domain, filled in from reference TRBV28 and TRBJ2-5, reads DVKVTQSSRYLVKRTGEKVFLECVQDMDHENMFWYRQDPGLGLRLIYFSYDVKMKEKGDIPEGYSVSREKKERFSLILESASTNQTSMYLCASTPGGGSSRETQYFGPGTRLLVL.